A single T cell receptor (beta chain) is shown here with its context. The antigen it binds to is not known. Receptor amplification or capture employed the immunoSEQ multiplex PCR assay. A mixture of 60 forward primers for TCR Vbeta segments and 13 reverse primers for TCR Jbeta segments was used in the multiplex PCR. A multiplex PCR assay on genomic DNA amplified the CDR3 region of rearranged TCR beta genes. On the Illumina HiSeq System, the amplified TCR beta libraries were sequenced as 87-base-pair reads. In the original analysis: In a later analysis, tens of millions of unique TCR beta chains were counted across the roughly 610 repertoires, and roughly 9.9 million of these chains were shared by at least two donors. Raw reads were error-corrected and collapsed into unique sequences with a nearest-neighbor algorithm that merged closely related sequences to remove PCR and sequencing errors. To assign V, D and J gene segments, CDR3 sequences were aligned to IMGT reference sequences. For a sequence to be retained, a match of at least six nucleotides was required to both a V gene segment and a J gene segment. Rearrangements were called productive when the CDR3 lacked stop codons and stayed in frame with V and J; all others were non-productive. Following IMGT convention, CDR3 was defined as the stretch from the second conserved V-encoded cysteine to the conserved J-encoded phenylalanine. In an earlier analysis of 587 of the donors, sequences lacking an unambiguous match to a single V gene segment were excluded. In an earlier analysis of approximately 560 of the donors, a V segment was called functional when productive rearrangements were above 56.7%, and segregating when the standard deviation between donors exceeded 5%. A statistical classification framework was built to diagnose cytomegalovirus status from the catalog of TCR beta chain sequences. In a later analysis, V and J genes were assigned by comparing TCR nucleotide sequences against IMGT/GENE-DB human TR gene sequences. In a later analysis, CDR3 sequences and most-parsimonious VDJ recombination scenarios were assigned using the TCRdist pipeline. A later analysis defined each TCR beta chain by its CDR3 amino acid sequence plus V-gene family, and excluded reads lacking a unique V-gene family. As a way to deal with suspected cross-contamination and a sequencing artifact, a later analysis dropped 500 to 700 nucleotide sequences that were highly shared and had low generation probability. In a later analysis, a clonal expansion index for each public chain was calculated from normalized within-repertoire ranks of inferred template counts. Generation probabilities in a later analysis came from a VDJ recombination model fitted to out-of-frame rearrangements, and those results were checked against IGoR. In a later analysis, TCR-TCR, TCR-HLA and TCR-CMV co-occurrence was scored with hypergeometric tests, and a repertoire-size bias correction was applied to TCR pairs. To estimate false discovery rates, a later analysis permuted the HLA or CMV assignments 20 times. In a later analysis, co-occurring TCRs were grouped using DBSCAN, with TCRdist sequence similarity added in when clustering inside HLA-allele-positive subsets. Co-occurrence clustering excluded repertoires with fewer than 30,000 or more than 120,000 public chains, plus five with anomalous nucleotide sharing. As stored in TCRdb, this immuneACCESS dataset retains in-frame rearrangements with V and J assigned. A fraction of the clones does not appear; measured against another copy, unresolved V genes explain less than half of the discrepancy, and the remainder lacks a known reason. V and J calls and clone size are copied from that table; D and trimming were computed from the DNA. This sample's records show fewer than 130,000 clones. 0.59% of the sample is taken by the ten largest.

The CDR1 and CDR2 encoded by the germline V gene are SGHRS and YFSETQ. The V end loses 4 bases and the J end loses 4 bases, and a stretch of 11 bases separates them. The CDR3 sequence holds 13 residues, the cysteine and phenylalanine included. Only the CDR3 region is kept as DNA, spanning 39 bases read in frame from base 1. This entry belongs to a study of cytomegalovirus exposure and HLA in healthy donors (dated by TCRdb to the late 2010s). Turning to the overall study: An earlier analysis of some 500 of the donors reported 250 to 300 Gb of sequence data and around 110 million unique TCR beta sequences from 150 million to 200 million T cells. Approximately 310 gigabases of sequencing data and around 85 million unique TCR sequences made up an early release that covered about 640 HLA-typed donors. Among the roughly 390 genotyped donors, approximately 81% belonged to the genetic ancestry cluster associated with self-reported Caucasian donors. The study aimed to test whether cataloging public T cell receptors could reveal signatures of past pathogen exposure. The study used immunosequencing to profile the T cell repertoires of approximately 630 subjects and linked those repertoires to cytomegalovirus serostatus. Along with the roughly 700-subject first cohort, a separate validation cohort of over a hundred different subjects was used. To predict cytomegalovirus infection status, the study combined high-throughput TCR immunosequencing, statistical association of individual TCRs with disease status, and machine learning. In a later analysis, previously published TCR beta repertoires from several hundred donors were re-analyzed and high-resolution HLA genotyping was added so that TCR occurrence patterns could be studied. In the later analysis, no new phenotypic data were used to find candidate immune exposures; instead, reliance was placed on TCR beta sequences and their occurrence across donors. In an earlier analysis of several hundred of the donors, high-throughput TCR beta sequencing was used to judge whether each TCR beta V gene segment behaved as functional or pseudogenic. Donor age, sex, ethnicity and CMV serostatus were compiled alongside the repertoire data. A later genetic analysis took genome-wide SNP genotypes for about 55% of the roughly 670 donors and used that subset as a discovery cohort. All discovery cohort repertoires had been generated using a single sequencing platform. Both class I and class II loci were covered by HLA typing, at four-digit resolution. Typing coverage varied by locus: 629-630 donors for A, B, C, DRB1 and DQB1; 522 for DQA1; approximately 570 for DPA1; about 450 for DPB1. Four or five DR-DQ haplotypes were handled as single units for association and clustering because linkage in the cohort was strong. Across some 400 genotyped donors of the cohort, an average of about 200,000 unique TCR beta nucleotide sequences per donor were sequenced, and 15% to 20% of those sequences were non-productive.

What the research found in general, with its limitations: The only immune exposure information available for the cohort was CMV serostatus. A further reported finding was that TCR beta sequences accurately predicted the HLA-A and HLA-B alleles for most subjects in the first cohort. Most CMV-associated TCR beta chains appeared to be HLA-restricted in a later analysis, and the HLA associations seemed to be driven largely by CMV exposure. A cluster of highly shared sequence variants was judged likely to represent a technical artifact of the sequencing pipeline. Correlated functional status among segregating V segments might reflect linkage disequilibrium, but an unknown experimental factor could not be ruled out. In a later analysis, several top co-occurrence clusters were reported to appear linked to parvovirus B19, influenza, CMV and Epstein-Barr virus. In vitro tests confirmed that three of the cytomegalovirus-associated TCR beta chains recognize cytomegalovirus antigens. In a later genetic analysis, fewer N-insertions in productive TCRs were reported among donors in an Asian-associated ancestry cluster than the approximately 670-donor mean. The study gave a list of roughly 150 TCR beta chains associated with cytomegalovirus. A later genetic analysis associated a missense DCLRE1C variant with V-gene and J-gene trimming of TCR beta chains, and an independent cohort replicated the association. Sequencing depth was assumed to be roughly uniform across donors in the presence/absence analyses, though that assumption may not hold. Some 16 rarely observed V segments, including chromosome 9 orphons, were excluded from the earlier analysis of several hundred of the donors because counts were too low. Because HLA typing was unavailable for some donors at each locus, only the typed subset was used in association tests. Specific HLA alleles were associated with 18,000 or so TCR beta sequences at a false discovery rate of 0.05 in a later analysis. In an earlier analysis of more than 500 of the donors, most TCR beta V segments appeared in productive rearrangements about 87% or about 30% of the time, broadly matching IMGT annotations. Across donors, most TCR sequences were observed very rarely, whereas some public TCRs were present in many individuals. According to a later analysis, TCR association rates differed among HLA loci, with DRB1 alleles showing the most associated TCRs and HLA-C alleles showing the fewest. Only TCR beta chains were sequenced in this cohort, and the absence of alpha or paired-chain data limited detectable features. The authors suggested that the approach could potentially be extended to other disease states and immunological phenotypes. The 87-base-pair reads could not distinguish some IMGT-functional V segments, including TRBV6-2 and TRBV6-3, so those segments were excluded. In a later analysis, HLA-associated TCR beta chains showed more clonal expansion and lower generation probabilities than non-associated chains that were equally common. Assigning TCR associations to individual alleles was difficult when HLA alleles, especially DR and DQ, strongly co-occurred. The classifier was reported to diagnose cytomegalovirus status with high specificity and sensitivity in both the original and validation cohorts.

The cohort was made up of 500 to 800 healthy bone marrow donors. At the time of sampling, all cohort members were nominally healthy, though unrecorded immune exposures were likely present. The donor tested CMV seronegative and was one of the 352 seronegative cohort members. A peripheral blood sample was collected from each donor, and TCR beta sequencing was performed on peripheral blood mononuclear cells. The Qiagen DNeasy Blood Extraction Kit was used to extract genomic DNA from the blood cell samples. Sequences were obtained from PBMCs. The TCR originated in a man aged 50 or older in good health and CMV-seronegative. The receptor chain draws on TRBV5-1 and TRBJ2-5, with a weak D call of TRBD2 (5 bases match). The CDR3 sequence is CASSVSGGETQYF. The DNA reads TGCGCCAGCAGCGTGTCTGGAGGAGAGACCCAGTACTTC.